This entry lists 10 T cell receptor beta chains sequenced from one sample in a study of beta chain features in type 1 diabetes (dated by TCRdb to 2017 to 2018). Library method: the immunoSEQ multiplex PCR assay. The High Capacity cDNA Reverse Transcription Kit was used to reverse transcribe all of the isolated RNA, meaning that expressed TCRB transcripts were what got sequenced. TCRdb took this table from immuneACCESS and kept in-frame rearrangements with V and J called. Such tables lack part of the clones; where checked against another copy, unresolved V genes explain under half of the gap, and the rest is unexplained. The sample table records 850,000 to 900,000 clones; around a sixth of these occur just once. Around 0.02% of the sample comes from the top ten. Sequencing input: naive CD4+ T cells from blood. The cell subset or site label corresponds to: true naive CD4+ T cells. Receptors were obtained from a young woman in good health.

This clone was seen a few times. The chain recombines TRBV7-9 with TRBJ2-7; D perhaps matches TRBD1 (6 bases). Trimming shortened V by 6 bases and J by 7 bases, and 22 bases separated the two germline ends. This CDR3 spans 15 amino acids. Germline V lookup: CDR1 SEHNR, CDR2 FQNEAQ (reference sequence). The CDR3 DNA reads as TGTGCCAGCAGTGAATACAGGGTCCACCCGGGTGAGCAGTACTTC. Protein sequence: CASSEYRVHPGEQYF.

This clone was observed a handful of times. J is TRBJ2-7 and V is TRBV2; 11 bases fit TRBD2. The CDR3 loop spans 14 amino acids. The trim removed 6 bases at V and 5 bases at J, leaving 6 bases unmatched. Germline V gene sequence: CDR1 SNHLY, CDR2 FYNNEI. The CDR3 is CASSLLAGGNEQYF. CDR3 DNA sequence: TGTGCCAGCAGCCTCCTAGCGGGAGGTAACGAGCAGTACTTC.

The rearrangement uses TRBV6-6 and TRBJ2-1; TRBD2 matches 8 bases. CDR1 is MNHNY and CDR2 is SVGAGI in the germline V gene (reference sequence). Germline trimming cut 5 bases from V and 6 bases from J; bases unmatched to any gene: 12. The CDR3 sequence is 16 residues long. The CDR3 DNA sequence: TGTGCCAGCAGTGGGGTCGTGGCTAGCGGGCCCAATGAGCAGTTCTTC. It codes for CASSGVVASGPNEQFF.

The chain combines TRBV28 with TRBJ1-2, with 8 bases lining up with TRBD1. Germline V gene lookup returns CDR1 MDHEN and CDR2 SYDVKM. The CDR3 spans 14 residues. The V and J ends lost 7 bases and 4 bases, in that order; junction bases with no gene match: 8. In nucleotides, the CDR3 is TGTGCCAGCACGCCGGGACAGGCCATCTATGGCTACACCTTC. It is translated as CASTPGQAIYGYTF.

Only a few counts were recorded for this clone. The chain joins TRBV11-2 to TRBJ2-2; 13 bases match TRBD2. Germline CDR1 reads SGHAT; CDR2 reads FQNNGV. Unmatched junction bases numbered 11, after V lost 5 bases and J lost 5 bases. The CDR3 runs 18 residues. The CDR3 region has the DNA TGTGCCAGCAGCCCCCGACTAGCGGGAGGTGTAGGTACCGGGGAGCTGTTTTTT. Translating it yields CASSPRLAGGVGTGELFF.

This chain links TRBV23-1 with TRBJ2-1; the match to TRBD2 covers 8 bases. TRBV23-1 is an ORF, and what it does is uncertain. This CDR3 is 15 amino acids long. V dropped 5 bases and J dropped 7; count of bases not matched to a gene: 10. The CDR3 DNA reads TGCGCCAGCAGTTCGGGGGGGAGGACTACAAATGAGCAGTTCTTC. Its translation is CASSSGGRTTNEQFF.

The chain links TRBV7-3 to TRBJ2-3; the match to TRBD1 covers 9 bases. V dropped 0 bases and J dropped 1; count of bases not matched to a gene: 2. This CDR3 has 16 amino acids. Germline-derived CDR1 and CDR2 are SGHTA and FQGTGA. The CDR3 nucleotides read TGTGCCAGCAGCTTAACGGGACAGGGTGGCACAGATACGCAGTATTTT. Protein product: CASSLTGQGGTDTQYF.

The chain couples TRBV4-1 to TRBJ2-5; D may be TRBD2 (6 bases). There are 13 residues in the CDR3. V was shortened by 3 bases and J by 3 bases, with 8 bases between the two germline ends. CDR1 is MGHRA, CDR2 YSYEKL, per germline. The DNA of the CDR3 is TGCGCCAGCAGCCATCAGCGGGAAGAGACCCAGTACTTC. Translation: CASSHQREETQYF.

Remarks on this clone: The sample holds other DNA sequences that translate to the same CDR3. The CDR3 loop reads CASSLVGNNEQFF. The CDR3 coding sequence is TGTGCCAGCAGCTTAGTGGGCAACAATGAGCAGTTCTTC. V gene TRBV7-2 combines with J gene TRBJ2-1; unclear D gene. V gave up 1 base and J gave up 5 bases, with 6 bases separating them. The CDR3 spans 13 residues. CDR1 is SGHTA and CDR2 is FQGNSA in the germline V gene.

The sample holds a few counts of this clone. J is TRBJ2-3 and V is TRBV15, with D perhaps TRBD2 (6 bases). Germline CDR1 and CDR2: LNHNV and YYDKDF (reference sequence). V lost 0 bases to trimming and J lost 3 bases, with 16 bases between them. This CDR3 spans 17 amino acids. In DNA, the CDR3 is TGTGCCACCAGCAGAGATAGGCGGGGCGCTGGGACAGATACGCAGTATTTT. Encoded protein: CATSRDRRGAGTDTQYF.